The 20 T cell receptor beta chains below all came from one sample that was sequenced in a study of CD8 T cells in ankylosing spondylitis. Notes on the study in general: Ankylosing spondylitis blood seemed to carry a telltale TCR beta motif made of about 8 highly homologous variants.

Via MiXCR, TCRdb re-called the 5' RACE reads, giving one row per CDR3 protein. This sample yields about 800,000 distinct CDR3 sequences, of which 12% are seen a single time; under 0.6% belongs to the top ten. These receptors' targets are unknown. Sequencing was carried out using blood, either unsorted or a sorted T cell fraction (not recorded which). These receptors all come from a male donor with ankylosing spondylitis.

About this clonotype itself: One end of the junction is discordant with germline, which a read error may explain. The chain links TRBV7-8 to TRBJ1-6; no clear D gene. Germline CDR1 and CDR2: SGHVS and FQNEAQ. CDR3 length: 14 amino acids. This CDR3 is CARSLAVRGSPLHF. The CDR3 DNA reads TGTGCCAGAAGCTTAGCAGTCCGAGGATCACCCCTCCACTTT.

The chain couples TRBV20-1 to TRBJ1-6; TRBD1 matches 7 bases. Germline CDR1 DFQATT, CDR2 SNEGSKA (reference sequence). The V segment lost 3 bases and the J segment 8 bases; nucleotides outside the gene matches: 7. This CDR3 region has 14 residues. CDR3 coding DNA: TGCAGTGCTAGCCAAGACAGGGTTGATTCACCCCTCCACTTT. It yields the protein CSASQDRVDSPLHF.

This chain joins TRBV2 and TRBJ2-1; 7 bases are shared with TRBD2. CDR3 length: 14 residues. Germline CDR1 and CDR2: SNHLY and FYNNEI. V was pared by 8 bases and J by 9 bases, with 13 bases of the junction left unmatched. CDR3 amino acids: CASRTSQGPSEQFF. The CDR3 region has the DNA TGTGCCAGCCGGACTAGTCAAGGTCCCTCTGAGCAGTTCTTC.

The chain recombines TRBV5-1 with TRBJ1-1; no firm D call. Germline CDR1 reads SGHRS; CDR2 reads YFSETQ. The CDR3 spans 12 residues. V lost 3 bases and J 6 bases, leaving 9 bases between the germline ends. CDR3 nucleotides: TGCGCCAGCAGCTCGAAGGACTCTGAAGCTTTCTTT. Amino acid sequence: CASSSKDSEAFF.

V gene TRBV7-2 combines with J gene TRBJ2-1; TRBD2 agrees at 7 bases. The CDR3 spans 14 residues. Germline V gene data show CDR1 as SGHTA and CDR2 as FQGNSA. Unmatched junction bases numbered 6, after V lost 0 bases and J lost 10 bases. For the CDR3, the DNA is TGTGCCAGCAGCTTAGCGGGAGGGCCTTTGGAGCAGTTCTTC. The encoded protein is CASSLAGGPLEQFF.

The J gene is TRBJ1-1, the V gene TRBV29-1; D not resolved. Germline V gene sequence: CDR1 SQVTM, CDR2 ANQGSEA. The CDR3 totals 10 residues. V lost 6 bases to trimming and J lost 11 bases, with 13 bases between them. CDR3 sequence: CSVAFNRAFF. In nucleotides, the CDR3 is TGCAGCGTGGCCTTCAACCGGGCTTTCTTT.

This clonotype has ten or more counts. This rearrangement joins TRBV12-3 or TRBV12-4 to TRBJ2-1; a weak D match, TRBD2 (6 bases). V was clipped by 3 bases and J by 0 bases, with 15 bases between them. The CDR3 sequence is 17 residues long. In DNA form, the CDR3 reads TGTGCCAGCAGTTTTTTCACTAGCTTAAGCTCCTACAATGAGCAGTTCTTC. Translated, it gives CASSFFTSLSSYNEQFF.

This chain uses TRBV30 with TRBJ2-5; TRBD1 is a possible D gene (6 bases). Trimming stripped 5 bases from V and 2 bases from J, with 6 bases between. Germline V lookup: CDR1 GTSNPN, CDR2 SVGIG (reference sequence). CDR3 length: 11 amino acids. CDR3 in amino acids: CAWDRQETQYF. For the CDR3, the DNA is TGTGCCTGGGACAGGCAAGAGACCCAGTACTTC.

This clonotype was seen many times. The chain has TRBV10-3 and TRBJ2-7, with no clear D. CDR3 length: 14 residues. Trimming shortened V by 4 bases and J by 3 bases, and 13 bases separated the two germline ends. The germline V gene encodes CDR1 ENHRY and CDR2 SYGVKD. In DNA form, the CDR3 reads TGTGCCATCAGTGCCGGAACGGAGAGCTACGAGCAGTACTTC. This encodes CAISAGTESYEQYF.

This clonotype was counted between two and nine times. The CDR3 spells CASSGTGYGAEQFF. CDR3 in DNA: TGTGCCAGCTCCGGGACAGGGTATGGGGCTGAGCAGTTCTTC. The V and J genes are TRBV2 and TRBJ2-1; 9 bases line up with TRBD1. CDR1 and CDR2 (germline): SNHLY, FYNNEI. With V trimmed by 8 bases and J by 9 bases, 11 bases remained unmatched. The length of the CDR3 is 14 residues.

Only a few counts were recorded for this clonotype. The chain uses TRBV6-1 and TRBJ2-7; 7 bases agree with TRBD1. The CDR3 length is 14 residues. The germline V gene has CDR1 MNHNS and CDR2 SASEGT. V was pared by 8 bases and J by 2 bases, with 9 bases of the junction left unmatched. CDR3 DNA sequence: TGTGCCAGCCGAGGGACAGCCGACCCCTACGAGCAGTACTTC. Its translation is CASRGTADPYEQYF.

This clonotype showed up many times. The J gene is TRBJ1-4, the V gene TRBV4-3, with D hard to call. The CDR3 is 15 amino acids. Trimming took 0 bases from V and 5 from J, leaving 10 bases between them. CDR1 is LGHNA and CDR2 is YSLEER in the germline V gene. In DNA, the CDR3 is TGCGCCAGCAGCCAAGATGTGAGAGAAAATGAAAAACTGTTTTTT. This sequence encodes CASSQDVRENEKLFF.

In this sample, this clonotype turned up many times. The chain has TRBV12-3 or TRBV12-4 and TRBJ1-5; no reliable D call. V was cut by 2 bases and J by 8 bases, with 7 bases left in between. This CDR3 has 12 residues. DNA of the CDR3: TGTGCCAGCAGTTTACTTAGAAAGCCCCAGCATTTT. Translating it yields CASSLLRKPQHF.

V usage is TRBV7-2 and J usage is TRBJ1-1; no reliable D call. Germline V lookup: CDR1 SGHTA, CDR2 FQGNSA. The CDR3 extends over 12 amino acids. V was clipped by 1 base and J by 11 bases, with 11 bases between them. The DNA of the CDR3 is TGTGCCAGCAGCTTAGGGAGGGAGAAGGCTTTCTTT. Its protein product is CASSLGREKAFF.

This clonotype was recorded many times. CDR3 amino acids: CASSQGSGRSYQPQHF. CDR3 sequence (DNA): TGCGCCAGCAGCCAGGGGTCCGGGAGGTCTTATCAGCCCCAGCATTTT. The chain carries TRBV4-1 and TRBJ1-5, with D uncertain. CDR3 length equals 16 residues. Germline V gene lookup returns CDR1 MGHRA and CDR2 YSYEKL. Trimming removed 3 bases from V and 5 bases from J, with 17 bases in between.

This clonotype was counted between two and nine times. The gene calls are TRBV4-1 and TRBJ1-2; TRBD1 matches at 8 bases. Germline trimming cut 4 bases from V and 3 bases from J; bases unmatched to any gene: 10. Germline CDR1 reads MGHRA; CDR2 reads YSYEKL. CDR3 size: 16 residues. CDR3 coding DNA: TGCGCCAGCAGCCCGCCCGGGACAGGACGCCACTATGGCTACACCTTC. This codes for CASSPPGTGRHYGYTF.

This clonotype was picked up many times. The chain joins TRBV4-3 to TRBJ2-2; TRBD1 or TRBD2 may be the D gene (6 bases each). This CDR3 is 17 amino acids long. With 3 bases removed from V and 7 bases from J, the gap between germline ends came to 21 bases. Germline V gene lookup returns CDR1 LGHNA and CDR2 YSLEER. CDR3: CASSQVFPDRTNGELFF. The CDR3 DNA is TGCGCCAGCAGCCAGGTTTTCCCCGACAGGACTAACGGGGAGCTGTTTTTT.

This clonotype was seen repeatedly, ten times or more. The chain uses TRBV5-1 and TRBJ2-7, with no clear D. V dropped 4 bases and J dropped 3 bases, with 17 bases sitting between them. The CDR3 has 15 residues. The germline gives CDR1 SGHRS, CDR2 YFSETQ. The CDR3 loop is CASSPHFGVDYEQYF. In DNA, the CDR3 is TGCGCCAGCAGCCCTCACTTTGGGGTGGACTACGAGCAGTACTTC.

A few counts support this clonotype. The chain has TRBV4-3 and TRBJ2-5; 7 nucleotides line up with TRBD2. The CDR3 covers 17 residues. Unmatched junction bases numbered 16, after V lost 4 bases and J lost 5 bases. From germline, CDR1 is LGHNA and CDR2 YSLEER. The CDR3 DNA is TGCGCCAGCAGCCGATCCCCGGGAGGCCGGGAGACGGAGACCCAGTACTTC. Translation: CASSRSPGGRETETQYF.

This clonotype was seen ten or more times. The genes are TRBV29-1 and TRBJ1-2; D unclear. CDR3 length: 12 amino acids. Per germline, CDR1 SQVTM and CDR2 ANQGSEA. V was cut by 3 bases and J by 4 bases, with 9 bases left in between. The CDR3 DNA sequence: TGCAGCGTTGACAGTTCCGGCTATGGCTACACCTTC. It codes for CSVDSSGYGYTF.